The clone carrying this T cell receptor (beta chain) was picked up a small number of times. Its target is not known. This record comes from a study of graft-versus-host responses after intestinal transplantation. Overall study context: Every recipient had anti-thymocyte globulin induction and 3 to 4 years of tacrolimus plus steroids.

Libraries were prepared by immunoSEQ multiplex PCR; TCRdb keeps only in-frame clonotypes and omits some of them. This sample yields around 97,000 clones, of which 80% to 95% are seen a single time; 1.2% belongs to the top ten. Sequencing used unstimulated CD8+ T cells sorted from spleen or lymph node cells, obtained before intestinal transplant. The clonotype comes from a human donor who received an intestinal transplant.

CDR3 coding DNA: TGTGCCAGCAGTGACCCTTACGAGCAGTACTTC. Its translation: CASSDPYEQYF. The chain recombines TRBV6-1 with TRBJ2-7; D is undetermined. Trimming took 3 bases from V and 4 from J, leaving 4 bases between them. CDR1 MNHNS and CDR2 SASEGT come from the germline V gene. This CDR3 comprises 11 residues.